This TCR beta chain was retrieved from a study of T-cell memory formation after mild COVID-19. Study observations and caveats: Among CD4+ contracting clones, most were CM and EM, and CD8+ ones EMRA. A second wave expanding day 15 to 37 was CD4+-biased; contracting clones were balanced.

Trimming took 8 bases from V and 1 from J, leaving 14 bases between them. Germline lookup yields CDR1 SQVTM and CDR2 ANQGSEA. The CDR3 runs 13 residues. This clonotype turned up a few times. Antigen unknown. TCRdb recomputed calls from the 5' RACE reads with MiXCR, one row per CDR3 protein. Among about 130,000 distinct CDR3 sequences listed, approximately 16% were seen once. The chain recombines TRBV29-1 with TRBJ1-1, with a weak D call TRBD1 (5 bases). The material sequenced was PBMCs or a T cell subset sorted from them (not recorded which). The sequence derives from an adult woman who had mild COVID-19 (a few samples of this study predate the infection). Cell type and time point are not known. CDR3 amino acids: CSSAAGTNTEAFF. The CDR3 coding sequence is TGCAGCAGCGCGGCAGGGACGAACACTGAAGCTTTCTTT.